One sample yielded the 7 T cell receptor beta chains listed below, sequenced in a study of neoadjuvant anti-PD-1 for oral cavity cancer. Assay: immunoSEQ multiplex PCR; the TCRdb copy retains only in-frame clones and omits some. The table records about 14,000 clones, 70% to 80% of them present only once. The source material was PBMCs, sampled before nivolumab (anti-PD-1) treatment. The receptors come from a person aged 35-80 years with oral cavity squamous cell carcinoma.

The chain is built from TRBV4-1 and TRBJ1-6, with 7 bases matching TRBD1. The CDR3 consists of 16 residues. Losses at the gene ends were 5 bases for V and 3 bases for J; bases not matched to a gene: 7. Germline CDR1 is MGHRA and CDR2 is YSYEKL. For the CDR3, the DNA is TGCGCCAGCAGCTGGATTGGGACAGACTATAATTCACCCCTCCACTTT. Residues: CASSWIGTDYNSPLHF.

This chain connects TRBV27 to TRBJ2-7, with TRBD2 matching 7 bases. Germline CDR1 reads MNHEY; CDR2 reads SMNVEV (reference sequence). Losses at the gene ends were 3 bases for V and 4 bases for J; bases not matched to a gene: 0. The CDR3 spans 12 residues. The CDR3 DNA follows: TGTGCCAGCAGTTTCGGGGGGTACGAGCAGTACTTC. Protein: CASSFGGYEQYF.

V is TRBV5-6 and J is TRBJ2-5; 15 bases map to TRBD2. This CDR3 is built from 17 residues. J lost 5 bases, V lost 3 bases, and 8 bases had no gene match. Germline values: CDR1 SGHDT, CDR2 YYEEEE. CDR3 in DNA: TGTGCCAGCAGCTACCGGACTAGCGGGAGGGGGTTGGAGACCCAGTACTTC. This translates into CASSYRTSGRGLETQYF.

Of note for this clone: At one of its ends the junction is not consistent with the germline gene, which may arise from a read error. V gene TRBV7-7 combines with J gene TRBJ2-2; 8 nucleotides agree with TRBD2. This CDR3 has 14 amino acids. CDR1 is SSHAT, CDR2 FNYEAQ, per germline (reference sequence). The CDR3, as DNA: TGTGCTAGCAGCCCCGGGGGGGGCACCGGGGAGCTGTTTTTT. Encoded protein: CASSPGGGTGELFF.

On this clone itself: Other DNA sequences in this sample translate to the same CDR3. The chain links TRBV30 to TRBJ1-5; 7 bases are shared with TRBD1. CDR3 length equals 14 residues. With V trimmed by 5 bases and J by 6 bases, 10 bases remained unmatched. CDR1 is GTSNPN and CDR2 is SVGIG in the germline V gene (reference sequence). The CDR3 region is CAWRGGGGPQPQHF. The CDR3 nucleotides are TGTGCCTGGCGGGGGGGAGGGGGCCCTCAGCCCCAGCATTTT.

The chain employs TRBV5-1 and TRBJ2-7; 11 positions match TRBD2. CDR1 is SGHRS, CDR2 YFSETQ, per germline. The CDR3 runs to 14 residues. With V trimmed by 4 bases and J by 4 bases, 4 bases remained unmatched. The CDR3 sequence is CASSQGTSGYEQYF. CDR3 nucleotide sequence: TGCGCCAGCAGCCAAGGGACTAGCGGTTACGAGCAGTACTTC.

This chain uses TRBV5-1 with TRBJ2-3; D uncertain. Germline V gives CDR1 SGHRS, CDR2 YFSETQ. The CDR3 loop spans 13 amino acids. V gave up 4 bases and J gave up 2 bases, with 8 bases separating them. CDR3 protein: CASSIPPTDTQYF. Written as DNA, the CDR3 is TGCGCCAGCAGCATCCCACCCACAGATACGCAGTATTTT.